Listed below are T cell receptor beta chains from one sample, sequenced in a study of shared clonotypes between healthy human individuals. Assay: immunoSEQ multiplex PCR; the TCRdb copy retains only in-frame clones and omits some. The sample gives roughly 1.5 million clones, 95% to 99% of which show up once; roughly 0.4% is in the top ten. Sample: naive CD4+ T cells sorted from blood. The receptor source for this set is a man aged 25-45 years in good health. CDR3s include the opening cysteine and the closing phenylalanine or tryptophan. The D gene is left open where the match is weak.

d_gene,len,j_gene,v_gene,CDR3nt,CDR3aa
.,14,TRBJ2-3,TRBV7-9,TGTGCCAGCAGCTCGGACGGTGGCACAGATACGCAGTATTTT,CASSSDGGTDTQYF
.,16,TRBJ2-7,TRBV9,TGTGCCAGCAGCGCCGAGGACCCGGCTCCTAGAAACGAGCAGTACTTC,CASSAEDPAPRNEQYF
.,16,TRBJ1-2,TRBV21-1,TGTGCCAGCAGCAAAAGAGGGACAGGGGCCTCCTATGGCTACACCTTC,CASSKRGTGASYGYTF
.,16,TRBJ2-5,TRBV21-1,TGTGCCAGCAGCAATGGAAGGGGACCGTACCAAGAGACCCAGTACTTC,CASSNGRGPYQETQYF
TRBD2,14,TRBJ2-1,TRBV19,TGTGCCAGTAGTATAGGGACTAGCTTGGATGAGCAGTTCTTC,CASSIGTSLDEQFF
.,12,TRBJ2-1,TRBV28,TGTGCCAGCATAAATTCCTGGGGTGAGCAGTTCTTC,CASINSWGEQFF
.,16,TRBJ2-1,TRBV7-7,TGTGCCAGCAGCTCCCAGGTGGCGGCCAATTCCGGTGAGCAGTTCTTC,CASSSQVAANSGEQFF
.,11,TRBJ2-3,TRBV14,TGTGCCAGCAGCCCAGCAGATACGCAGTATTTT,CASSPADTQYF
TRBD1,15,TRBJ1-2,TRBV6-5,TGTGCCAGCAGTTACTCGGGTACAGGGGACTATGGCTACACCTTC,CASSYSGTGDYGYTF
.,13,TRBJ2-5,TRBV18,TGTGCCAGCTCACCACTGGGGCGGGAGACCCAGTACTTC,CASSPLGRETQYF
TRBD1,16,TRBJ2-5,TRBV4-3,TGCGCCAGCAGCCAAGACGGGACAGGGGCGCAAGAGACCCAGTACTTC,CASSQDGTGAQETQYF
TRBD1,16,TRBJ1-5,TRBV28,TGTGCCAGCAACCGAGAGACAGGGGGGAAATCAGCGCCCCAGCATTTT,CASNRETGGKSAPQHF
.,14,TRBJ1-2,TRBV5-1,TGCGCCAGCAGCTTGTCCGGACAGCCAGAGGGCTACACCTTC,CASSLSGQPEGYTF